The subject of this entry is one T cell receptor beta chain. Antigen: not known. Germline is not matched at one junction end, which may reflect a read error. This entry comes from a study of tumor-infiltrating lymphocytes in primary liver carcinoma. Study-level background: Men and women, 30 to 69 years of age, made up the patients. Stage T1-T3 N0M0 and a size of 4.2 to 10 cm characterized the tumors.

Germline CDR1 is SEHNR and CDR2 is FQNEAQ (reference sequence). The CDR3 spans 12 residues. Findings and caveats of the study: Relative to blood, tumors carried a significantly larger fraction of the repertoire in their top 250 clones (p = 0.039).

Production of TCR beta cDNA used 500 ng total RNA together with a constant-region primer. Nested multiplex PCR, run for three rounds with slightly modified ARM-PCR, yielded TCR beta libraries. TRBV1-TRBV30 forward primers paired with a C-beta reverse primer were used in the first two PCR rounds, which ran around 10 cycles each. TCRdb recomputed calls from the multiplex PCR reads with MiXCR, one row per CDR3 protein. The sample has more than 70,000 distinct CDR3 sequences, approximately 62% seen once. Bulk tissue was left unsorted, and RNA and DNA were co-extracted from about 20-30 mg of it. Surgical resection served as treatment for the primary liver carcinoma of these patients.

This sequence originates from a man in his forties with primary liver carcinoma and hepatitis B virus infection. The source material was tumor-adjacent normal liver tissue. The chain joins TRBV7-9 to TRBJ2-3; D not certain. DNA of the CDR3: TGTGCTAGCAGCCTAGTCCCTGTTGCGCACTATTTT. It codes for CASSLVPVAHYF. The full variable domain, rest sourced from reference TRBV7-9 and TRBJ2-3, is DTGVSQNPRHKITKRGQNVTFRCDPISEHNRLYWYRQTLGQGPEFLTYFQNEAQLEKSRLLSDRFSAERPKGSFSTLEIQRTEQGDSAMYLCASSLVPVAHYFGPGTRLTVL.